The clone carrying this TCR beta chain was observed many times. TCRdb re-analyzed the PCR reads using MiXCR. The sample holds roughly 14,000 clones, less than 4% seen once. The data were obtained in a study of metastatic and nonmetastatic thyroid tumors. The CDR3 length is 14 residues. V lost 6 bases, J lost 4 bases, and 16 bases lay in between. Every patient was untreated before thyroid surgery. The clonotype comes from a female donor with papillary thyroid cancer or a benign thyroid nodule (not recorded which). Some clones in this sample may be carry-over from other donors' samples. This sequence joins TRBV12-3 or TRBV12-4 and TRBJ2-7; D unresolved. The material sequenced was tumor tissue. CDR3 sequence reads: CASRKDLTRYEQYF. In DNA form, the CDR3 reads TGTGCCAGCAGAAAAGACCTGACGAGATACGAGCAGTACTTC.